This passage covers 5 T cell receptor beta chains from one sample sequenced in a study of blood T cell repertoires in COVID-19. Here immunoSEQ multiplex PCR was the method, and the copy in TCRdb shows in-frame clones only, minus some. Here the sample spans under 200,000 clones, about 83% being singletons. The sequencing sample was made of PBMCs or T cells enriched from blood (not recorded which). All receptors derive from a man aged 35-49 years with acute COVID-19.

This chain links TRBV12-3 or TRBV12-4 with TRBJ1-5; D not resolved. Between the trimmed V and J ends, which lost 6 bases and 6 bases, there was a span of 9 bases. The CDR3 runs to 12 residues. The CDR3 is CASRPGSQPQHF. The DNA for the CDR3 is TGTGCCAGCAGACCCGGGAGTCAGCCCCAGCATTTT.

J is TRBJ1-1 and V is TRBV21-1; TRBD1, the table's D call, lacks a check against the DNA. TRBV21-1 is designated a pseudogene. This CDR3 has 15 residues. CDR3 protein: CASSKDGQGAKEAFF. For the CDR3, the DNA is TGTGCCAGCAGCAAAGATGGGCAGGGGGCGAAAGAAGCTTTCTTT.

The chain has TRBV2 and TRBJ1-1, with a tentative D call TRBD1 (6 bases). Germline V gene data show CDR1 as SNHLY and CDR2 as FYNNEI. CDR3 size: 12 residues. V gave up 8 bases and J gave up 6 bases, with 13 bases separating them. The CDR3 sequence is CASEGGQAEAFF. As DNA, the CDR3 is TGTGCCAGCGAGGGGGGGCAGGCTGAAGCTTTCTTT.

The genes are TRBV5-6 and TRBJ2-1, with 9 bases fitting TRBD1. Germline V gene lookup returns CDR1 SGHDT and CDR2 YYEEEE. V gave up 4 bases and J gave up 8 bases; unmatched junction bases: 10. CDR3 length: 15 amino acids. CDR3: CASSRGTGSGDEQFF. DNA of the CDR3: TGTGCCAGCAGCCGGGGGACAGGGTCTGGAGATGAGCAGTTCTTC.

CDR3 nucleotide sequence: TGTGCCAGCCGGGACAGCAACACCGGGGAGCTGTTTTTT. Translated: CASRDSNTGELFF. The chain employs TRBV6-6 and TRBJ2-2; TRBD1 matches 7 bases. This CDR3 region has 13 residues. The V gene's germline CDR1 is MNHNY and CDR2 SVGAGI (reference sequence). The V segment lost 8 bases and the J segment 2 bases; nucleotides outside the gene matches: 2.